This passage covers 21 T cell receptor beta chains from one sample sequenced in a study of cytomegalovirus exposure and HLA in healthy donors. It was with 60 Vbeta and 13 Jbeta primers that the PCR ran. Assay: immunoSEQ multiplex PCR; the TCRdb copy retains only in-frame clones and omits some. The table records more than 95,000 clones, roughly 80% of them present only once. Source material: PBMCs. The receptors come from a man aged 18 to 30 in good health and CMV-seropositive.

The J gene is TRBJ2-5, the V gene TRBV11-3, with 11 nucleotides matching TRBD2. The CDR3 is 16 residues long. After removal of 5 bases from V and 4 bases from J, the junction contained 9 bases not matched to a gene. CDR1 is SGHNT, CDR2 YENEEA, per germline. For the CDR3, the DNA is TGTGCCAGCAGCCCTGGGACTAGCGGTGAGGGAGAGACCCAGTACTTC. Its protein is CASSPGTSGEGETQYF.

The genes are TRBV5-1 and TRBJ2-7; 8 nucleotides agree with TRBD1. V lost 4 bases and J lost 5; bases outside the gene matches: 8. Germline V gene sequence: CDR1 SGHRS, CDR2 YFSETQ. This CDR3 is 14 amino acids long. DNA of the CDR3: TGCGCCAGCAGCGCGAGACCGACAGGGGACGAGCAGTACTTC. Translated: CASSARPTGDEQYF.

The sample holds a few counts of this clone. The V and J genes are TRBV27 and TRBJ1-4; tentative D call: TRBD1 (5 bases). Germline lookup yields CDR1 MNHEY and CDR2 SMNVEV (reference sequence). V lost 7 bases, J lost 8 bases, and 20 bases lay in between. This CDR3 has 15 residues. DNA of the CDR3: TGTGCCAGCACCACCCTGGGGGGGGGAGAGGAAAAACTGTTTTTT. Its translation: CASTTLGGGEEKLFF.

The CDR3 DNA follows: TGTGCCAGCAGCTTAGTAGGGGACACTGAAGCTTTCTTT. It codes for CASSLVGDTEAFF. This rearrangement joins TRBV7-9 to TRBJ1-1; maybe TRBD1 (5 bases). CDR1 is SEHNR, CDR2 FQNEAQ, per germline (reference sequence). Trimming shortened V by 1 base and J by 3 bases, and 6 bases separated the two germline ends. The CDR3 extends over 13 amino acids.

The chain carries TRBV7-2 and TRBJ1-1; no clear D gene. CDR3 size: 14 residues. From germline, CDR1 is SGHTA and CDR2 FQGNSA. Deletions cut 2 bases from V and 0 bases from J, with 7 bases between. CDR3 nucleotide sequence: TGTGCCAGCAGCTTACCCGTAGTGAACACTGAAGCTTTCTTT. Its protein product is CASSLPVVNTEAFF.

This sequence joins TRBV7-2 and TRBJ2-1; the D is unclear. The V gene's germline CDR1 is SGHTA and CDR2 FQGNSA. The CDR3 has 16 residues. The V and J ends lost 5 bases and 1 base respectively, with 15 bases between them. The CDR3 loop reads CASSPLSIGSYNEQFF. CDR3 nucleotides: TGTGCCAGCAGCCCACTGAGTATCGGGTCCTACAATGAGCAGTTCTTC.

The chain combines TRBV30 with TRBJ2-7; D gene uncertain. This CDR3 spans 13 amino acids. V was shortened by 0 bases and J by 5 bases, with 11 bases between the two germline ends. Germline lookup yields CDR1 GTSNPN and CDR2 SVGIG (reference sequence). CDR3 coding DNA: TGTGCCTGGAGTGTCTCCCCGAGGCACGAGCAGTACTTC. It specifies CAWSVSPRHEQYF.

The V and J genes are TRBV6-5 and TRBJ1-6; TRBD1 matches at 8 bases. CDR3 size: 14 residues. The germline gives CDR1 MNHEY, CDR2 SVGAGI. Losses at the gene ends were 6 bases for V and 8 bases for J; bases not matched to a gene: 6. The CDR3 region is CASRETGVYSPLHF. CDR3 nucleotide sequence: TGTGCCAGCAGGGAGACAGGGGTTTATTCACCCCTCCACTTT.

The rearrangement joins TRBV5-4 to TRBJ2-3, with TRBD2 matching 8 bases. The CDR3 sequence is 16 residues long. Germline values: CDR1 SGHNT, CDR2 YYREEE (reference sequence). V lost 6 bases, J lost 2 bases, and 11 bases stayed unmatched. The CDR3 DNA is TGTGCCAGCACCACGGGTGGAGCGGGGGTCACAGATACGCAGTATTTT. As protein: CASTTGGAGVTDTQYF.

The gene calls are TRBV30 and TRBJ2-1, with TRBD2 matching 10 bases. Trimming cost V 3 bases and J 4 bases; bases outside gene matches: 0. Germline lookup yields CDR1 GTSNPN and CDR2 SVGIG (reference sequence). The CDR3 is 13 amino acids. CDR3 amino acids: CAWRLAGYNEQFF. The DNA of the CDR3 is TGTGCCTGGAGACTAGCGGGGTACAATGAGCAGTTCTTC.

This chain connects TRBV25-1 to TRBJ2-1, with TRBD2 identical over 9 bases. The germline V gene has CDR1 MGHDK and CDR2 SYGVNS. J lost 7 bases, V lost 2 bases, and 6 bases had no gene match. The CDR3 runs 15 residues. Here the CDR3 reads CASSEGSGSKNEQFF. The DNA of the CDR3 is TGTGCCAGCAGTGAAGGTAGCGGGAGTAAGAATGAGCAGTTCTTC.

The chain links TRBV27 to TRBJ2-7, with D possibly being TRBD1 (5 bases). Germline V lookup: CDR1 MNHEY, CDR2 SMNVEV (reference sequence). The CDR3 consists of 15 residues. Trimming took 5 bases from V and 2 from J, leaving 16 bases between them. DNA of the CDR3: TGTGCCAGCAGTGTGACAGCCGCTCTAGCCTACGAGCAGTACTTC. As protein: CASSVTAALAYEQYF.

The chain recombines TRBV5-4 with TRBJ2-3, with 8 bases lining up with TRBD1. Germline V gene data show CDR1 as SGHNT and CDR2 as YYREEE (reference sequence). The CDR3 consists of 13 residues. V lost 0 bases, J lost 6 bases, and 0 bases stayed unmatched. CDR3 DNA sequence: TGTGCCAGCAGCTTGGACAGGGGGGATACGCAGTATTTT. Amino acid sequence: CASSLDRGDTQYF.

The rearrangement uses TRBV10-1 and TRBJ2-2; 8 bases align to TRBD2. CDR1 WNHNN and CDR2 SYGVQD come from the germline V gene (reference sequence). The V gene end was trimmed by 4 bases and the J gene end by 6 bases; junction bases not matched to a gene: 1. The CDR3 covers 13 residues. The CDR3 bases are TGCGCCAGCAGTGTCGGGGGGGCCGGGGAGCTGTTTTTT. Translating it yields CASSVGGAGELFF.

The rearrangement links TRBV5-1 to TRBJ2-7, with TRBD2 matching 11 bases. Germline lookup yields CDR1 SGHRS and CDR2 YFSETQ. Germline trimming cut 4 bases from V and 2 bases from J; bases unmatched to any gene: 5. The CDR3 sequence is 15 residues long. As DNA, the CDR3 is TGCGCCAGCAGCCCTCTAGCGGGAGGCACCTACGAGCAGTACTTC. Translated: CASSPLAGGTYEQYF.

CDR3 in amino acids: CASSIFSGSVLNEQFF. DNA of the CDR3: TGTGCCAGTAGTATTTTTTCCGGGAGTGTTTTGAATGAGCAGTTCTTC. The rearrangement joins TRBV19 to TRBJ2-1; maybe TRBD2 (6 bases). Looked up from germline, CDR1 is LNHDA and CDR2 is SQIVND (reference sequence). CDR3 length: 16 residues. V was pared by 3 bases and J by 7 bases, with 19 bases between.

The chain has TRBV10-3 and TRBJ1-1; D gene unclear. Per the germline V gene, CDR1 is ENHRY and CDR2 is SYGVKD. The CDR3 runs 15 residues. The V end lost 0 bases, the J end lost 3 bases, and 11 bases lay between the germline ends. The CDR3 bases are TGTGCCATCAGTGAGTCTTTGGCGGCCCACACTGAAGCTTTCTTT. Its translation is CAISESLAAHTEAFF.

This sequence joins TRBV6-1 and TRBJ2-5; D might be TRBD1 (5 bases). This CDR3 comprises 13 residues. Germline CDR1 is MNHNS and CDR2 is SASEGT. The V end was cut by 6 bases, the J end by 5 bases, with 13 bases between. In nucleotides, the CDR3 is TGTGCCAGCAGCGCCCAGGGCCGGGAGACCCAGTACTTC. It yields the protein CASSAQGRETQYF.

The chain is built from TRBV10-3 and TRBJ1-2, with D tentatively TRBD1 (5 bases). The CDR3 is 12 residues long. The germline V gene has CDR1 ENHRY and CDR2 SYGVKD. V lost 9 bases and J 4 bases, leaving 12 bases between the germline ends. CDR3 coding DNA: TGTGCCATTGCGGACATCGGCTATGGCTACACCTTC. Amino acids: CAIADIGYGYTF.

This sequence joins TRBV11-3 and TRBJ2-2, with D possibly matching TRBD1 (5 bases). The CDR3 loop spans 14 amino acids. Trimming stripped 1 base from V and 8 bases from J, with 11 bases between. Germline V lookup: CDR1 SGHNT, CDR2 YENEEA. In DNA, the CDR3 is TGTGCCAGCAGCTTAGCTAGGGGCCCAGGGGAGCTGTTTTTT. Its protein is CASSLARGPGELFF.

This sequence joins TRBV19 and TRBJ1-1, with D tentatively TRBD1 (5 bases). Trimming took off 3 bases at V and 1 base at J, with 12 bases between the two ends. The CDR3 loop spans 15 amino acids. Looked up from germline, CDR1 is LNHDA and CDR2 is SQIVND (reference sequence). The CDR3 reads CASSMGQGGNTEAFF. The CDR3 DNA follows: TGTGCCAGTAGTATGGGGCAGGGAGGGAACACTGAAGCTTTCTTT. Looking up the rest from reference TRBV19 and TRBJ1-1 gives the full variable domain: DGGITQSPKYLFRKEGQNVTLSCEQNLNHDAMYWYRQDPGQGLRLIYYSQIVNDFQKGDIAEGYSVSREKKESFPLTVTSAQKNPTAFYLCASSMGQGGNTEAFFGQGTRLTVV.